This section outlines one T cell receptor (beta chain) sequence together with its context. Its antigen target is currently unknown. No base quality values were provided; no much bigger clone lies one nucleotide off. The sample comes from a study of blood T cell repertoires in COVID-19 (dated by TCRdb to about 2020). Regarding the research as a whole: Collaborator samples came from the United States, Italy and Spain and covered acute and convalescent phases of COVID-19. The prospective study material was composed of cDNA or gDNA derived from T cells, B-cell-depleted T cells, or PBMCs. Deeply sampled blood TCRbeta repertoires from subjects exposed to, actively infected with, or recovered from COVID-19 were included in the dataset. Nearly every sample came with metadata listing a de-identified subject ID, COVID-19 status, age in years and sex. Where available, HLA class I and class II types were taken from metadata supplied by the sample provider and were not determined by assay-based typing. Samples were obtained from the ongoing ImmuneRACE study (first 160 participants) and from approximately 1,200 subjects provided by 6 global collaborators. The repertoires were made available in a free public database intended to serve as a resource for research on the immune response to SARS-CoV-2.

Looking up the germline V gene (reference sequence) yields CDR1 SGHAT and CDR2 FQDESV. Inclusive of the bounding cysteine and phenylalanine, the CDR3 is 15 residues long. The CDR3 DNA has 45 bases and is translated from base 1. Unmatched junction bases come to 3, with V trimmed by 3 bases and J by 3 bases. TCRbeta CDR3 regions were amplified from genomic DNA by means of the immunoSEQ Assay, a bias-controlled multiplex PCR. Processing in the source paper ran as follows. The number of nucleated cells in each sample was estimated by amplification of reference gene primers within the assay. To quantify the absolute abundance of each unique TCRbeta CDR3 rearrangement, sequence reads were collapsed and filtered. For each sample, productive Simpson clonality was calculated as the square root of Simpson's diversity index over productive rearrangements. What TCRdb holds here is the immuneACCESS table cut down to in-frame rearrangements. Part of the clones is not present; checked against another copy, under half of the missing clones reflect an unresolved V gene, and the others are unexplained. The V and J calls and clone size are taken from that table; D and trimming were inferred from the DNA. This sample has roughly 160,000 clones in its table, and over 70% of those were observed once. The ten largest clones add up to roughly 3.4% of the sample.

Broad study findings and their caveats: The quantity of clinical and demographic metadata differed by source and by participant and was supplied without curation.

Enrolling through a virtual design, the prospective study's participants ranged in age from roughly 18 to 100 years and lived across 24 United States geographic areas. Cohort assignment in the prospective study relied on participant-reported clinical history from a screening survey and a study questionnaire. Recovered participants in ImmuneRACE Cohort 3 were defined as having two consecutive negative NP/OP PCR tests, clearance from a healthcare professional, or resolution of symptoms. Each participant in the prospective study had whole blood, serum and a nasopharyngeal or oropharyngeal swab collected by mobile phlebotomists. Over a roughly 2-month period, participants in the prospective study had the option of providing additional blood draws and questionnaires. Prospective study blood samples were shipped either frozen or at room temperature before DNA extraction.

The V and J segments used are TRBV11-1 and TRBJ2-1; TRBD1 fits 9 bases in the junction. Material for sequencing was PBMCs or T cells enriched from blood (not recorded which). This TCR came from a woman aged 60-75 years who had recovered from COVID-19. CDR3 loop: CASSLGQGFYNEQFF. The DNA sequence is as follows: TGTGCCAGCAGCTTGGGACAGGGATTCTACAATGAGCAGTTCTTC.